This T cell receptor (beta chain) was sequenced during a study of cytomegalovirus exposure and HLA in healthy donors (dated by TCRdb to 2016 to 2017). Regarding the research as a whole: According to a later analysis, one platform produced both the roughly 130 validation repertoires and the 666 repertoires of the first cohort. The aim of the study was to test whether cataloging public T cell receptors could identify signatures of past pathogen exposure. A separate validation cohort of 100 to 150 different subjects was used in addition to the 666-subject first cohort. To predict cytomegalovirus infection status, the study combined high-throughput TCR immunosequencing, statistical association of individual TCRs with disease status, and machine learning. Here is what the overall study found, with its caveats: Subsequent analysis determined that TCRs grouped into clusters in the first cohort also showed a tendency toward co-occurrence across the 120 validation repertoires, and approximately 93% of cluster scores exceeded 0. In vitro tests confirmed that three of the cytomegalovirus-associated TCR beta chains recognize cytomegalovirus antigens. In both the original and validation cohorts, the classifier was reported to diagnose cytomegalovirus status with high specificity and sensitivity. Most TCR sequences were observed very rarely across donors, whereas some public TCRs were present in many individuals. A later analysis had no HLA typing for the validation cohort, so co-occurrence there was scored across all 130 or so repertoires. A total of fewer than 200 TCR beta chains were listed by the study as associated with cytomegalovirus. According to the authors, the approach could potentially be generalized to other disease states and immunological phenotypes.

Reading the germline V gene gives CDR1 SGHTA and CDR2 FQGNSA. The CDR3 holds 16 amino acids from the cysteine to the phenylalanine. The sequence is cut down to CDR3 DNA, 48 bases in frame from base 1. Between the V and J ends, shortened by 5 bases and 7 bases respectively, the junction contains 18 bases. Library prep was done by the immunoSEQ multiplex PCR assay. Concerning the study's data processing: To diagnose cytomegalovirus status from the catalog of TCR beta chain sequences, a statistical classification framework was built. Not all clones reach the TCRdb copy of this immuneACCESS table, which keeps in-frame sequences only. Checked studies attribute under half of the gap to unresolved V genes and leave the rest unexplained. V, J and clone size are taken as reported in that table, and D and trimming were inferred from the DNA itself. This sample comprises 100,000 to 120,000 clones, 88% of them detected only once. The biggest ten clones account for 1.4% to 1.5% of the sample.

Separate from the approximately 670-subject first cohort, the validation cohort of 95 to 150 subjects was the group to which the donors belonged. On this clone itself: Its recognized antigen is unknown. No base qualities exist here, and no much larger clone lies one base off it.

The sequence links TRBV7-2 to TRBJ1-6, with TRBD1 perhaps the D gene, on 6 matching bases. The sequencing input was PBMCs. The sequence came from a woman aged 30 to 39 in good health and CMV-seropositive. The CDR3 corresponds to CASSPRGGANNSPLHF. DNA sequence: TGTGCCAGCAGCCCCCGAGGGGGGGCAAACAATTCACCCCTCCACTTT.